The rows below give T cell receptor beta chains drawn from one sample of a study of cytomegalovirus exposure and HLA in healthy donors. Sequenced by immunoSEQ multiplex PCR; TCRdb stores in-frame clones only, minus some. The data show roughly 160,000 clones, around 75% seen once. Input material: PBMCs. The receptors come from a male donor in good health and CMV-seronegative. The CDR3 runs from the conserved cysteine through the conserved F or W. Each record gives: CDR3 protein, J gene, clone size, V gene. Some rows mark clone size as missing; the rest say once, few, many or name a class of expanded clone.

cdr3_aa: CAISGGTRNEQFF
j_call: TRBJ2-1
clone_size: NA
v_call: TRBV10-3

cdr3_aa: CASSQRAGENTEAFF
j_call: TRBJ1-1
clone_size: many
v_call: TRBV6-5

cdr3_aa: CASSQTGSSNQPQHF
j_call: TRBJ1-5
clone_size: NA
v_call: TRBV18

cdr3_aa: CATRRTGNAVMNTEAFF
j_call: TRBJ1-1
clone_size: NA
v_call: TRBV10-3

cdr3_aa: CASSYGQGGTDTQYF
j_call: TRBJ2-3
clone_size: NA
v_call: TRBV6-5

cdr3_aa: CASSIDSYGYTF
j_call: TRBJ1-2
clone_size: NA
v_call: TRBV7-9

cdr3_aa: CASSQDYGVRETQYF
j_call: TRBJ2-5
clone_size: few
v_call: TRBV4-3

cdr3_aa: CASSPWGTGNTEAFF
j_call: TRBJ1-1
clone_size: NA
v_call: TRBV5-1

cdr3_aa: CASSLAMSGNYGVSPLHF
j_call: TRBJ1-6
clone_size: NA
v_call: TRBV7-9

cdr3_aa: CASSLGDRVGYEQYF
j_call: TRBJ2-7
clone_size: NA
v_call: TRBV5-1

cdr3_aa: CASSLEGGGPYEQYF
j_call: TRBJ2-7
clone_size: NA
v_call: TRBV5-4

cdr3_aa: CASSAVIQETQYF
j_call: TRBJ2-5
clone_size: NA
v_call: TRBV6-1

cdr3_aa: CASSLGTGDTEAFF
j_call: TRBJ1-1
clone_size: few
v_call: TRBV5-1

cdr3_aa: CASSASGPSPLHF
j_call: TRBJ1-6
clone_size: NA
v_call: TRBV6-1

cdr3_aa: CASSPPPTRGRAEAFF
j_call: TRBJ1-1
clone_size: NA
v_call: TRBV18

cdr3_aa: CSARQGAAYEQYF
j_call: TRBJ2-7
clone_size: few
v_call: TRBV29-1

cdr3_aa: CASRLFSGGELFF
j_call: TRBJ2-2
clone_size: NA
v_call: TRBV13

cdr3_aa: CASSKHRDSAETQYF
j_call: TRBJ2-5
clone_size: NA
v_call: TRBV6-5

cdr3_aa: CASSPRARELFF
j_call: TRBJ2-2
clone_size: NA
v_call: TRBV2

cdr3_aa: CASSQDRGTSYEQYF
j_call: TRBJ2-7
clone_size: NA
v_call: TRBV4-3

cdr3_aa: CAWSGAGNEKLFF
j_call: TRBJ1-4
clone_size: NA
v_call: TRBV30

cdr3_aa: CASSYSISQNYEQYF
j_call: TRBJ2-7
clone_size: NA
v_call: TRBV6-5

cdr3_aa: CASSQDRGGTEAFF
j_call: TRBJ1-1
clone_size: NA
v_call: TRBV5-1

cdr3_aa: CASSEVGQGYEQYF
j_call: TRBJ2-7
clone_size: NA
v_call: TRBV2

cdr3_aa: CASSLTPPTGKAAYF
j_call: TRBJ2-4
clone_size: NA
v_call: TRBV5-1

cdr3_aa: CASSPRQGPYNEQFF
j_call: TRBJ2-1
clone_size: NA
v_call: TRBV5-1

cdr3_aa: CASSPGQRAGATHF
j_call: TRBJ2-7
clone_size: NA
v_call: TRBV9

cdr3_aa: CASSPTGWRNQPQHF
j_call: TRBJ1-5
clone_size: NA
v_call: TRBV25-1

cdr3_aa: CASSYGSGQGRSPLHF
j_call: TRBJ1-6
clone_size: NA
v_call: TRBV6-5

cdr3_aa: CAWSGGGKRTEAFF
j_call: TRBJ1-1
clone_size: NA
v_call: TRBV30

cdr3_aa: CASSSSGTGLIDTQYF
j_call: TRBJ2-3
clone_size: NA
v_call: TRBV5-1

cdr3_aa: CASSLGGAGGNTIYF
j_call: TRBJ1-3
clone_size: NA
v_call: TRBV6-5

cdr3_aa: CASSYLAGGGTDTQYF
j_call: TRBJ2-3
clone_size: NA
v_call: TRBV5-1

cdr3_aa: CAIRSTGAAKETQYF
j_call: TRBJ2-5
clone_size: NA
v_call: TRBV10-3

cdr3_aa: CASSRGGGLGWNTEAFF
j_call: TRBJ1-1
clone_size: NA
v_call: TRBV5-4

cdr3_aa: CASSYTTKFDEQFF
j_call: TRBJ2-1
clone_size: NA
v_call: TRBV6-5

cdr3_aa: CASSLVGGLIQYF
j_call: TRBJ2-5
clone_size: NA
v_call: TRBV7-8